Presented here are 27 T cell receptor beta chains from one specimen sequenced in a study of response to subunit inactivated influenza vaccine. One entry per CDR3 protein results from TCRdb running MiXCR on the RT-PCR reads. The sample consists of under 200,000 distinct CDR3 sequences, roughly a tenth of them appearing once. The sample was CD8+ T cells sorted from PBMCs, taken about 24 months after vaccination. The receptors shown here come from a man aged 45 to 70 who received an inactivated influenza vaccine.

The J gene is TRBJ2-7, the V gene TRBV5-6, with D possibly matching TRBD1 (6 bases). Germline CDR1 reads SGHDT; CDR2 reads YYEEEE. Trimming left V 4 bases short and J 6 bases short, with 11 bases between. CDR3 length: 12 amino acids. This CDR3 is CASSGTGPEQYF. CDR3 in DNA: TGTGCCAGCAGCGGAACAGGGCCCGAGCAGTACTTC.

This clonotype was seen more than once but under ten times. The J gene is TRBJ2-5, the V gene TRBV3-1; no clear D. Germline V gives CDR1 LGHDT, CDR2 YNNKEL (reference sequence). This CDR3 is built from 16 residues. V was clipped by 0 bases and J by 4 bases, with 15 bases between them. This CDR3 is CASSQDFYPLGETQYF. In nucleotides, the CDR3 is TGTGCCAGCAGCCAAGATTTCTACCCCCTAGGAGAGACCCAGTACTTC.

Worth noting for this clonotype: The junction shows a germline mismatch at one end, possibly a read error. Here the CDR3 reads CASSYSGSMNTEALF. The CDR3 region has the DNA TGTGCCAGCAGTTACTCTGGCTCAATGAACACTGAAGCTCTCTTT. The V gene is TRBV6-5, the J gene TRBJ1-1; D unclear. This CDR3 contains 15 residues. From germline, CDR1 is MNHEY and CDR2 SVGAGI.

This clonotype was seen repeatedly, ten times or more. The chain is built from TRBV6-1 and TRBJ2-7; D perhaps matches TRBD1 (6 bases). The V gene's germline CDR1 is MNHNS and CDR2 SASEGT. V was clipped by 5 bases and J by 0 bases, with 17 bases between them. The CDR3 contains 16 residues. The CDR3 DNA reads TGTGCCAGCAGTATGGGACACCCTCCTCTCTCCTACGAGCAGTACTTC. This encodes CASSMGHPPLSYEQYF.

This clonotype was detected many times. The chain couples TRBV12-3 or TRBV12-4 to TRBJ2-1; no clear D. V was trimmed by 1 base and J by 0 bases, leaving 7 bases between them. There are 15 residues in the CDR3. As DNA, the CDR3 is TGTGCCAGCAGTTTAGGGCCGAGCTCCTACAATGAGCAGTTCTTC. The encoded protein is CASSLGPSSYNEQFF.

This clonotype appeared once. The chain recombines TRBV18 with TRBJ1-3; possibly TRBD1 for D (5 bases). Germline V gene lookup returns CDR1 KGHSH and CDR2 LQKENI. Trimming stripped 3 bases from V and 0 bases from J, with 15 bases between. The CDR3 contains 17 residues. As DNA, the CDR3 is TGTGCCAGCTCACCCCCGGACAAGAACCCCTCTGGAAACACCATATATTTT. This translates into CASSPPDKNPSGNTIYF.

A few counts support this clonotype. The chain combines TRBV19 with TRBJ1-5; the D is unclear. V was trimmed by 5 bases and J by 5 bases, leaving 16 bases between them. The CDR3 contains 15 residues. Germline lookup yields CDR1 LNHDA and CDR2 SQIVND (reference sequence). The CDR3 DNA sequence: TGTGCCAGTAGTTTTCAGGAGGAGGAAGATCAGCCCCAGCATTTT. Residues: CASSFQEEEDQPQHF.

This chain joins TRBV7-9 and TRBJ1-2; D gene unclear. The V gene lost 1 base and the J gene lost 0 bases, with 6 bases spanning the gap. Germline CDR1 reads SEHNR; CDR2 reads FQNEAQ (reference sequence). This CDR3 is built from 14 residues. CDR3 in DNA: TGTGCCAGCAGCTTAGAGACAACTAACTATGGCTACACCTTC. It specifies CASSLETTNYGYTF.

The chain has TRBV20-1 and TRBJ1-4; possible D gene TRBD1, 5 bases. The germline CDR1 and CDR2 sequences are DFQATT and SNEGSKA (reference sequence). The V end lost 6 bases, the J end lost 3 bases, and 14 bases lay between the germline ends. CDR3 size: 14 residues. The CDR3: CSATTGTSNEKLFF. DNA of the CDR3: TGCAGTGCAACTACCGGGACGTCTAATGAAAAACTGTTTTTT.

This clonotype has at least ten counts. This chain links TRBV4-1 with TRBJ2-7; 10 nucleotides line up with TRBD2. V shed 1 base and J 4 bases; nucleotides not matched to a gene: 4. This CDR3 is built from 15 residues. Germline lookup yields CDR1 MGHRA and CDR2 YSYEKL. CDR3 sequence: CASSQVAGGFYEQYF. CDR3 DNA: TGCGCCAGCAGCCAAGTAGCGGGGGGTTTTTACGAGCAGTACTTC.

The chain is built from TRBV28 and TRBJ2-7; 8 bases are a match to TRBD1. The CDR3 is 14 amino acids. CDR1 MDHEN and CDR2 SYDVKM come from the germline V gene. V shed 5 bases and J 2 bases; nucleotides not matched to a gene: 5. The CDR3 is CASSPTGQAYEQYF. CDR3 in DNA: TGTGCCAGCAGTCCGACGGGACAGGCCTACGAGCAGTACTTC.

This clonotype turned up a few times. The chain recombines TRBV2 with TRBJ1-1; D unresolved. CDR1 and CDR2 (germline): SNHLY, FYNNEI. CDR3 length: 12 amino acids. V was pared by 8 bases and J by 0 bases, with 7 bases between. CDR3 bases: TGTGCCAGCTCGAAAATGAACACTGAAGCTTTCTTT. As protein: CASSKMNTEAFF.

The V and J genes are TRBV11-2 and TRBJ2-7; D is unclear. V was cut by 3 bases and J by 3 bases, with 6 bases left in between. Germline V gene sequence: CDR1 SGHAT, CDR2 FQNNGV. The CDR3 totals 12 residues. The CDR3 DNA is TGTGCCAGCAGCTTCCCAAACTACGAGCAGTACTTC. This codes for CASSFPNYEQYF.

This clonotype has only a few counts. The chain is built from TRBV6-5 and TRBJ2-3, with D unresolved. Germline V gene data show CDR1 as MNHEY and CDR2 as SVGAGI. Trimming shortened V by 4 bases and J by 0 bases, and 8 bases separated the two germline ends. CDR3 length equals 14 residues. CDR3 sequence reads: CASSSAESTDTQYF. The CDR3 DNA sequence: TGTGCCAGCAGTTCTGCGGAGAGCACAGATACGCAGTATTTT.

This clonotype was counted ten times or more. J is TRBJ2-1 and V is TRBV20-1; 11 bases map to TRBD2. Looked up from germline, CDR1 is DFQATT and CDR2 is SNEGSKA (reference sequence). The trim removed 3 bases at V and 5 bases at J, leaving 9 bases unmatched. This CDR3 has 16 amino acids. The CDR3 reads CSASPKTSGVNNEQFF. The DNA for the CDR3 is TGCAGTGCTAGTCCTAAGACTAGCGGGGTCAACAATGAGCAGTTCTTC.

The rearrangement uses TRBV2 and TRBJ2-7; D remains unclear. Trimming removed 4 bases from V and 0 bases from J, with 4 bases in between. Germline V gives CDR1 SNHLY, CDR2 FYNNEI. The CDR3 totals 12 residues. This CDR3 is CASSASSYEQYF. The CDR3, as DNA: TGTGCCAGCAGTGCTAGCTCCTACGAGCAGTACTTC.

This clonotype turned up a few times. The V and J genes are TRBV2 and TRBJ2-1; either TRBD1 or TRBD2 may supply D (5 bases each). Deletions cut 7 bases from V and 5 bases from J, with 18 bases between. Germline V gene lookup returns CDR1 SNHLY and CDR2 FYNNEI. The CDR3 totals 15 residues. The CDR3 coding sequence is TGTGCCAGCACCCTTGTTTTGGAGGACAACAATGAGCAGTTCTTC. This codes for CASTLVLEDNNEQFF.

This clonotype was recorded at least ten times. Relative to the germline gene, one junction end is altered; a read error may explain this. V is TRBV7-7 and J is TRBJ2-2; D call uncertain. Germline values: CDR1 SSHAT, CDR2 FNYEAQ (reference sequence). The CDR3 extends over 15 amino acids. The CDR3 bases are TGTGCTAGCAGCTCAACCCCCGGGCTGATCGGGGAGCTGTTTTTT. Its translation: CASSSTPGLIGELFF. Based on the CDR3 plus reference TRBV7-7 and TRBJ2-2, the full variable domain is GAGVSQSPRYKVTKRGQDVTLRCDPISSHATLYWYQQALGQGPEFLTYFNYEAQPDKSGLPSDRFSAERPEGSISTLTIQRTEQRDSAMYRCASSSTPGLIGELFFGEGSRLTVL.

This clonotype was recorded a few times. CDR3 sequence: CASSPAGFLGTDTQYF. The DNA of the CDR3 is TGTGCCAGCAGCCCGGCCGGATTTCTTGGCACAGATACGCAGTATTTT. This chain uses TRBV11-2 with TRBJ2-3; no clear D. Trimming took 5 bases from V and 1 from J, leaving 16 bases between them. Germline V CDR1 and CDR2: SGHAT, FQNNGV. CDR3 length: 16 residues.

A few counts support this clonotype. The CDR3 region is CSASGGPGQNIQYF. The CDR3 nucleotides read TGCAGTGCTAGTGGGGGCCCCGGACAAAACATTCAGTACTTC. The V call is TRBV20-1, the J call TRBJ2-4; D possibly corresponds to TRBD1 (6 bases). The CDR3 length is 14 residues. The V end was cut by 3 bases, the J end by 5 bases, with 14 bases between. Germline V gene sequence: CDR1 DFQATT, CDR2 SNEGSKA (reference sequence).

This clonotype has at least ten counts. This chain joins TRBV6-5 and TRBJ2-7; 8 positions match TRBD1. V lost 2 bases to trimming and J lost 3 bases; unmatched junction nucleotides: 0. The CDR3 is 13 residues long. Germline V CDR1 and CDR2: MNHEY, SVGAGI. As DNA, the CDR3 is TGTGCCAGCAGTTACGACAGGGGCTACGAGCAGTACTTC. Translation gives CASSYDRGYEQYF.

CDR3: CASSLVSAYDEQYF. In DNA form, the CDR3 reads TGTGCCAGCAGCTTGGTGAGCGCTTACGACGAGCAGTACTTC. V is TRBV5-6 and J is TRBJ2-7, with D unclear. The CDR3 contains 14 residues. Trimming removed 0 bases from V and 5 bases from J, with 12 bases in between. Germline values: CDR1 SGHDT, CDR2 YYEEEE.

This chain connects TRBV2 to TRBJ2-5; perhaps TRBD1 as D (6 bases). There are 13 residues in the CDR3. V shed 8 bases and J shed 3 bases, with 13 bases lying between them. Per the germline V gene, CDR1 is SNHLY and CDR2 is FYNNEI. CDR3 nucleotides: TGTGCCAGCGGGGGAGAGGGGGAAGAGACCCAGTACTTC. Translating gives CASGGEGEETQYF.

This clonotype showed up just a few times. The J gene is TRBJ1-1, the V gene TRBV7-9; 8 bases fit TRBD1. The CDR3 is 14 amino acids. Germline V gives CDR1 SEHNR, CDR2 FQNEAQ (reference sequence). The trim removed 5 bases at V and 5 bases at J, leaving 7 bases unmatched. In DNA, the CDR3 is TGTGCCAGCAGCCCCACAGGGGGGAGGACTGAAGCTTTCTTT. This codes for CASSPTGGRTEAFF.

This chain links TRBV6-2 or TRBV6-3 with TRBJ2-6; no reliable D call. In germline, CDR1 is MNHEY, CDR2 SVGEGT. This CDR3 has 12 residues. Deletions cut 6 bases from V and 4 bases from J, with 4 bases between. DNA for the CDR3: TGTGCCAGCAGAGTCGGGGCCAACGTCCTGACTTTC. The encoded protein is CASRVGANVLTF.

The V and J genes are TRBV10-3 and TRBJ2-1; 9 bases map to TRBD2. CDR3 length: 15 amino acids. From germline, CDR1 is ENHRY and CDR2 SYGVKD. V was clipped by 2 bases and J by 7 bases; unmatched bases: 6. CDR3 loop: CAISEMAGGGNEQFF. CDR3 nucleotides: TGTGCCATCAGTGAGATGGCGGGAGGGGGGAATGAGCAGTTCTTC.

The CDR3 reads CASSSQGTYGYTF. CDR3 sequence (DNA): TGTGCCAGCAGCTCTCAGGGAACCTATGGCTACACCTTC. The chain has TRBV7-9 and TRBJ1-2; tentatively, D is TRBD1 (5 bases). Germline V gene sequence: CDR1 SEHNR, CDR2 FQNEAQ (reference sequence). Trimming left V 4 bases short and J 4 bases short, with 10 bases between. The CDR3 sequence is 13 residues long.